These 19 T cell receptor beta chains were sequenced from one sample in a study of CD8+ T cells in alopecia areata (dated by TCRdb to the late 2010s). Taken with the paper, the label for time point translates to: baseline before oral tofacitinib. Libraries were made using the immunoSEQ multiplex PCR assay. For TCR sequencing, RNA was extracted from every sample and reverse transcribed into cDNA to serve as template. TCRdb limited this immuneACCESS table to in-frame rearrangements with V and J called. A share of clones is missing; checked studies link under half to unresolved V genes, and the rest is unexplained. The sample table records 170,000 or so clones; roughly 65% of these occur just once. Together, the top ten hold 1.5% to 2% of the sample. The source material was CD4+ T cells sorted from blood, sampled at week 0. The receptors come from a human donor with alopecia areata.

This chain connects TRBV27 to TRBJ1-5, with TRBD1 identical over 7 bases. The CDR3 contains 14 residues. CDR1 is MNHEY, CDR2 SMNVEV, per germline (reference sequence). The V segment lost 10 bases and the J segment 2 bases; nucleotides outside the gene matches: 8. The CDR3 nucleotides read TGTGCCACCCGGGTCGGACAGGGCAATCAGCCCCAGCATTTT. It translates to CATRVGQGNQPQHF.

The V call is TRBV7-2, the J call TRBJ1-2; no definite D call. The CDR3 is 16 residues long. The V gene's germline CDR1 is SGHTA and CDR2 FQGNSA. V lost 2 bases, J lost 0 bases, and 13 bases lay in between. CDR3 in DNA: TGTGCCAGCAGCTTACCTTCCCTCTCGGCTAACTATGGCTACACCTTC. This gives the protein CASSLPSLSANYGYTF.

Written as DNA, the CDR3 is TGCAGCGTTGAAGGAGGGAACTACGAGCAGTACTTC. This translates into CSVEGGNYEQYF. The rearrangement joins TRBV29-1 to TRBJ2-7, with TRBD2 as a possible D gene (5 bases). There are 12 residues in the CDR3. The V gene's germline CDR1 is SQVTM and CDR2 ANQGSEA. Trimming stripped 1 base from V and 3 bases from J, with 7 bases between.

This clone was counted only a few times. CDR3 residues: CASSLGGRAIFEQYF. In nucleotides, the CDR3 is TGTGCCAGCAGCTTAGGCGGTAGGGCCATCTTCGAGCAGTACTTC. J is TRBJ2-7 and V is TRBV13; D remains ambiguous. Germline assignment: CDR1 PRHDT and CDR2 FYEKMQ (reference sequence). V lost 0 bases to trimming and J lost 6 bases, with 15 bases between them. The CDR3 extends over 15 amino acids.

This chain joins TRBV7-2 and TRBJ2-2; the D gene is possibly TRBD2 (5 bases). Germline V lookup: CDR1 SGHTA, CDR2 FQGNSA. This CDR3 spans 16 amino acids. The V end was cut by 2 bases, the J end by 1 base, with 11 bases between. CDR3: CASSLRSGKNTGELFF. CDR3 nucleotides: TGTGCCAGCAGCTTAAGATCCGGGAAGAACACCGGGGAGCTGTTTTTT.

Comments on this clone: Other DNA sequences in this specimen translate into the identical CDR3. The V and J genes are TRBV30 and TRBJ1-5; D gene ambiguous. Trimming stripped 1 base from V and 3 bases from J, with 7 bases between. Germline V gene sequence: CDR1 GTSNPN, CDR2 SVGIG (reference sequence). CDR3 length equals 13 residues. CDR3 in amino acids: CAWSDNSNQPQHF. CDR3 bases: TGTGCCTGGAGTGACAACTCCAATCAGCCCCAGCATTTT.

The chain has TRBV2 and TRBJ1-1; D possibly corresponds to TRBD1 (6 bases). Germline-derived CDR1 and CDR2 are SNHLY and FYNNEI. This CDR3 is 12 amino acids long. With 7 bases removed from V and 11 bases from J, the gap between germline ends came to 17 bases. DNA for the CDR3: TGTGCCAGCACCCCCCAGGACAGTAGGGCTTTCTTT. It specifies CASTPQDSRAFF.

This sequence joins TRBV4-1 and TRBJ2-3, with 12 bases that match TRBD2. The CDR3 totals 16 residues. Unmatched junction bases numbered 5, after V lost 2 bases and J lost 5 bases. Looked up from germline, CDR1 is MGHRA and CDR2 is YSYEKL. CDR3 region: CASSQRLAGVQDTQYF. Here the CDR3 DNA reads TGCGCCAGCAGCCAAAGACTAGCGGGGGTGCAAGATACGCAGTATTTT.

The chain couples TRBV7-2 to TRBJ2-7; no clear D. The CDR3 length is 13 residues. V was clipped by 3 bases and J by 6 bases, with 12 bases between them. The germline CDR1 and CDR2 sequences are SGHTA and FQGNSA. CDR3 in amino acids: CASSLTRISEQYF. The CDR3 region has the DNA TGTGCCAGCAGCTTGACCCGAATCAGCGAGCAGTACTTC. Drawing the rest from reference TRBV7-2 and TRBJ2-7, the complete variable domain is GAGVSQSPSNKVTEKGKDVELRCDPISGHTALYWYRQSLGQGLEFLIYFQGNSAPDKSGLPSDRFSAERTGGSVSTLTIQRTQQEDSAVYLCASSLTRISEQYFGPGTRLTVT.

The V gene is TRBV6-5, the J gene TRBJ1-5; D uncertain. The germline CDR1 and CDR2 sequences are MNHEY and SVGAGI. The CDR3 contains 13 residues. V lost 0 bases, J lost 7 bases, and 7 bases lay in between. The CDR3 region has the DNA TGTGCCAGCAGTTACTCGGTCATCCAGCCCCAGCATTTT. As protein: CASSYSVIQPQHF.

The J gene is TRBJ2-7, the V gene TRBV4-1; maybe TRBD1 (7 bases). The germline V and J ends were trimmed by 4 bases and 0 bases, with 13 bases remaining between them. This CDR3 has 15 residues. Germline V gene lookup returns CDR1 MGHRA and CDR2 YSYEKL. The CDR3 DNA sequence: TGCGCCAGCAGCCTCGGAGGGGGCACCTCCTACGAGCAGTACTTC. Its protein is CASSLGGGTSYEQYF.

V gene TRBV6-1 combines with J gene TRBJ1-2; the match to TRBD1 covers 8 bases. The CDR3 length is 19 residues. The germline gives CDR1 MNHNS, CDR2 SASEGT. The V segment lost 1 base and the J segment 6 bases; nucleotides outside the gene matches: 19. As DNA, the CDR3 is TGTGCCAGCAGTGAAGGTGGGACAGGTCTAATTGTGTTGCGTGATGGCTACACCTTC. It translates to CASSEGGTGLIVLRDGYTF.

The V call is TRBV29-1, the J call TRBJ1-1, with 8 bases lining up with TRBD1. Germline V gene sequence: CDR1 SQVTM, CDR2 ANQGSEA. The junction had 3 bases not matched to a gene; V was cut back by 3 bases and J by 0 bases. This CDR3 contains 14 residues. The CDR3 DNA follows: TGCAGCGTTGATAGGACAGGGATGAACACTGAAGCTTTCTTT. This encodes CSVDRTGMNTEAFF.

This clone was counted between two and nine times. The chain joins TRBV11-2 to TRBJ1-6; D is unclear. V was trimmed by 2 bases and J by 8 bases, leaving 13 bases between them. The CDR3 runs 15 residues. The germline V gene encodes CDR1 SGHAT and CDR2 FQNNGV. CDR3 in amino acids: CASSLTGQSDSPLHF. The CDR3 region has the DNA TGTGCCAGCAGCTTAACTGGCCAGTCGGATTCACCCCTCCACTTT.

This chain uses TRBV14 with TRBJ2-5; D perhaps matches TRBD1 (6 bases). V was clipped by 3 bases and J by 6 bases, with 14 bases between them. Germline V lookup: CDR1 SGHDN, CDR2 FVKESK. This CDR3 has 14 residues. CDR3: CASSQPGTTKTQYF. The DNA of the CDR3 is TGTGCCAGCAGCCAGCCTGGGACAACAAAGACCCAGTACTTC.

The V call is TRBV25-1, the J call TRBJ2-2, with TRBD1 matching over 9 bases. Germline trimming cut 4 bases from V and 2 bases from J; bases unmatched to any gene: 5. Germline values: CDR1 MGHDK, CDR2 SYGVNS. CDR3 size: 16 residues. The CDR3: CASSAPGQGNTGELFF. The CDR3, as DNA: TGTGCCAGCAGTGCCCCGGGACAGGGTAACACCGGGGAGCTGTTTTTT.

This chain joins TRBV10-3 and TRBJ1-1; a weak D match, TRBD1 (5 bases). Trimming cost V 3 bases and J 1 base, with 9 bases left between them. In germline, CDR1 is ENHRY, CDR2 SYGVKD. This CDR3 region has 14 residues. The CDR3 DNA follows: TGTGCCATCAGTGATCTAACAGGGAACACTGAAGCTTTCTTT. Amino acid sequence: CAISDLTGNTEAFF.

The chain carries TRBV10-2 and TRBJ1-2, with D hard to call. The CDR3 length is 13 residues. Germline CDR1 is WSHSY and CDR2 is SAAADI. V was pared by 2 bases and J by 4 bases, with 8 bases between. The CDR3 region is CASSEGIGYGYTF. CDR3 DNA sequence: TGCGCCAGCAGTGAGGGGATAGGCTATGGCTACACCTTC.

This chain links TRBV29-1 with TRBJ2-4, with 11 bases that match TRBD1. CDR3 length: 13 amino acids. Germline V gene sequence: CDR1 SQVTM, CDR2 ANQGSEA. The trim removed 4 bases at V and 6 bases at J, leaving 2 bases unmatched. The CDR3 loop reads CSVAGTGGNIQYF. CDR3 DNA sequence: TGCAGCGTTGCCGGGACAGGGGGAAACATTCAGTACTTC.